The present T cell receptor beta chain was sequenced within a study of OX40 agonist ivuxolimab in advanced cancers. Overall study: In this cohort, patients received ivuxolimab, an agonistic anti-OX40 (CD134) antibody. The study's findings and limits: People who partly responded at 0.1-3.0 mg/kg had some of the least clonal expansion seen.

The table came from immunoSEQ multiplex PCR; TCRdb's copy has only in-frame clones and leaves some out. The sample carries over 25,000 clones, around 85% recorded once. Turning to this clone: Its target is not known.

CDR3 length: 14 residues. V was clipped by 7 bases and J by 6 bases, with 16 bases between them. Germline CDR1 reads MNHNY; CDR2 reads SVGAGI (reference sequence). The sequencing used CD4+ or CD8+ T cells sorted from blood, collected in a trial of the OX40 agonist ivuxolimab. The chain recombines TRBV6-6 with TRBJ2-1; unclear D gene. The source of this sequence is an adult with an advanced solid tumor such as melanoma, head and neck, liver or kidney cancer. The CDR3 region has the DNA TGTGCCAGCATGGTGGAAGGGTTCGGCAATGAGCAGTTCTTC. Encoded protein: CASMVEGFGNEQFF.